Following are 23 T cell receptor beta chains from one sample sequenced in a study of long-term antiretroviral therapy in people with HIV. The assay, immunoSEQ v3.0, was run at survey level. Libraries were prepared by immunoSEQ multiplex PCR; TCRdb keeps only in-frame clonotypes and omits some of them. Among about 30,000 clones listed, around 83% were seen once. The input for sequencing was unsorted PBMCs, taken roughly 2.9 years before starting antiretroviral therapy. The origin of the receptors is a woman aged 25 to 39 with HIV.

The V and J genes are TRBV27 and TRBJ2-1; D not certain. CDR1 and CDR2 from the germline V gene are MNHEY and SMNVEV (reference sequence). This CDR3 is 17 amino acids long. Trimming took 1 base from V and 5 from J, leaving 18 bases between them. The CDR3, as DNA: TGTGCCAGCAGTTTATACTACGGATTGGGTCCGAACAATGAGCAGTTCTTC. Protein product: CASSLYYGLGPNNEQFF.

The genes are TRBV6-1 and TRBJ2-7; no definite D call. Germline CDR1 MNHNS, CDR2 SASEGT. This CDR3 has 17 amino acids. V shed 4 bases and J shed 1 base, with 20 bases lying between them. The CDR3 DNA reads TGTGCCAGCAGTGCTCCCCCCGGGCCAGGCCCTTCCTACGAGCAGTACTTC. It is translated as CASSAPPGPGPSYEQYF.

The V gene is TRBV10-2, the J gene TRBJ2-1; 8 positions match TRBD2. CDR3 length: 17 residues. The J segment lost 6 bases and the V segment lost 7 bases, leaving 17 bases of the junction unmatched. The germline V gene encodes CDR1 WSHSY and CDR2 SAAADI. The CDR3 here is CASNTVVRRGDLNEQFF. DNA for the CDR3: TGCGCCAGCAACACAGTGGTACGGCGGGGGGACCTCAATGAGCAGTTCTTC.

The chain uses TRBV5-1 and TRBJ2-3; 7 positions agree with TRBD2. The V gene's germline CDR1 is SGHRS and CDR2 YFSETQ. With V trimmed by 2 bases and J by 3 bases, 12 bases remained unmatched. The CDR3 covers 17 residues. The DNA for the CDR3 is TGCGCCAGCAGCTTCGGTCCGAGCGGGGCAGGGACAGATACGCAGTATTTT. Translated: CASSFGPSGAGTDTQYF. The complete variable domain, with remaining parts taken from reference TRBV5-1 and TRBJ2-3, reads KAGVTQTPRYLIKTRGQQVTLSCSPISGHRSVSWYQQTPGQGLQFLFEYFSETQRNKGNFPGRFSGRQFSNSRSEMNVSTLELGDSALYLCASSFGPSGAGTDTQYFGPGTRLTVL.

The V gene is TRBV11-2, the J gene TRBJ2-5, with 10 bases aligning to TRBD1. V was pared by 7 bases and J by 5 bases, with 10 bases of the junction left unmatched. Germline assignment: CDR1 SGHAT and CDR2 FQNNGV. The CDR3 spans 15 residues. The CDR3 spells CASTLNDRGLETQYF. The CDR3 bases are TGTGCCAGCACTCTCAACGACAGGGGGCTCGAGACCCAGTACTTC.

As concerns this clone: The junction departs from the called germline gene at one end, perhaps through a read error. The chain is built from TRBV2 and TRBJ2-1, with unresolved D. The germline gives CDR1 SNHLY, CDR2 FYNNEI. The CDR3 length is 12 residues. CDR3 sequence (DNA): TGTGCCGGCAGGAGCTCCTACAATGAGCAGTTCTTC. Translated: CAGRSSYNEQFF.

This sequence joins TRBV2 and TRBJ2-5; D possibly uses TRBD1 or TRBD2 (7 bases each). V gave up 1 base and J gave up 2 bases, with 11 bases separating them. The CDR3 spans 15 residues. Germline V gives CDR1 SNHLY, CDR2 FYNNEI. The CDR3 DNA reads as TGTGCCAGCAGTGAAGACAGGGGAGGGCAAGAGACCCAGTACTTC. It codes for CASSEDRGGQETQYF.

The chain combines TRBV29-1 with TRBJ1-3, with D unclear. Trimming removed 3 bases at V and 4 bases at J, with 10 bases between. Germline CDR1 and CDR2: SQVTM and ANQGSEA. The CDR3 has 13 amino acids. As DNA, the CDR3 is TGCAGCGTTGATTTGGGGTACGGAAACACCATATATTTT. Translation: CSVDLGYGNTIYF.

CDR3 in DNA: TGTGCCAGCAGTGAAGGACCAATCTATGGCTACACCTTC. It encodes CASSEGPIYGYTF. The chain combines TRBV6-1 with TRBJ1-2; no reliable D call. The germline V gene encodes CDR1 MNHNS and CDR2 SASEGT. With 1 base removed from V and 4 bases from J, the gap between germline ends came to 7 bases. This CDR3 has 13 residues.

The chain joins TRBV9 to TRBJ1-1, with D unclear. The CDR3 extends over 13 amino acids. Trimming shortened V by 4 bases and J by 4 bases, and 11 bases separated the two germline ends. Germline V lookup: CDR1 SGDLS, CDR2 YYNGEE. The chain's CDR3 is CASSLGSGTEAFF. In DNA, the CDR3 is TGTGCCAGCAGCCTGGGGTCGGGCACTGAAGCTTTCTTT.

The chain carries TRBV7-9 and TRBJ1-3, with D possibly matching TRBD1 (5 bases). Trimming left V 2 bases short and J 2 bases short, with 10 bases between. The CDR3 runs 15 residues. Germline lookup yields CDR1 SEHNR and CDR2 FQNEAQ (reference sequence). CDR3: CASSLQGGTGNTIYF. The CDR3 DNA reads as TGTGCCAGCAGCTTACAGGGTGGAACTGGAAACACCATATATTTT.

This chain uses TRBV29-1 with TRBJ2-2; 9 bases fit TRBD1. Trimming took 6 bases from V and 7 from J; bases not matched to a gene: 12. Per germline, CDR1 SQVTM and CDR2 ANQGSEA. This CDR3 spans 15 amino acids. The CDR3 protein is CSVQTGGGQGGELFF. The CDR3 nucleotides read TGCAGCGTGCAAACAGGGGGCGGCCAGGGCGGGGAGCTGTTTTTT.

The chain links TRBV28 to TRBJ1-1; D gene uncertain. V dropped 6 bases and J dropped 3 bases, with 5 bases sitting between them. The CDR3 loop spans 11 amino acids. Germline V CDR1 and CDR2: MDHEN, SYDVKM. CDR3 sequence: CASSPDTEAFF. The CDR3 region has the DNA TGTGCCAGCAGCCCAGACACTGAAGCTTTCTTT.

V is TRBV27 and J is TRBJ2-1, with a weak D call TRBD2 (6 bases). Germline values: CDR1 MNHEY, CDR2 SMNVEV (reference sequence). Trimming left V 0 bases short and J 7 bases short, with 13 bases between. CDR3 length: 15 amino acids. As DNA, the CDR3 is TGTGCCAGCAGTTTATCTCCCCAGAGCGGGAATGAGCAGTTCTTC. Translation: CASSLSPQSGNEQFF.

The V gene is TRBV6-5, the J gene TRBJ2-7, with a weak D call TRBD2 (5 bases). This CDR3 comprises 14 residues. The germline gives CDR1 MNHEY, CDR2 SVGAGI. The V gene lost 4 bases and the J gene lost 1 base, with 11 bases spanning the gap. DNA for the CDR3: TGTGCCAGCAGTTTGGGGTCGGGATCCTACGAGCAGTACGTC. Its protein is CASSLGSGSYEQYV.

The V gene is TRBV6-5, the J gene TRBJ1-5, with 9 bases lining up with TRBD1. J gave up 7 bases and V 6 bases, and 4 bases lay outside the gene matches. The CDR3 is made up of 13 amino acids. Germline V gene lookup returns CDR1 MNHEY and CDR2 SVGAGI. CDR3 in amino acids: CASRQGARQPQHF. For the CDR3, the DNA is TGTGCCAGCAGACAGGGGGCAAGGCAGCCCCAGCATTTT.

V is TRBV4-1 and J is TRBJ1-4; D is possibly TRBD1 (5 bases). The CDR3 covers 13 residues. V lost 1 base, J lost 7 bases, and 7 bases lay in between. Germline V CDR1 and CDR2: MGHRA, YSYEKL. CDR3 loop: CASSQGGSEKLFF. For the CDR3, the DNA is TGCGCCAGCAGCCAAGGGGGGAGTGAAAAACTGTTTTTT.

V and J are TRBV6-1 and TRBJ2-2; 7 nucleotides align to TRBD1. The CDR3 is 15 residues long. J lost 1 base, V lost 3 bases, and 2 bases had no gene match. Per the germline V gene, CDR1 is MNHNS and CDR2 is SASEGT. The CDR3 nucleotides are TGTGCCAGCAGTGAGGACAGGCTGAACACCGGGGAGCTGTTTTTT. Translated: CASSEDRLNTGELFF.

The chain is built from TRBV4-1 and TRBJ1-1, with D unresolved. CDR3 length: 14 residues. Trimming shortened V by 8 bases and J by 0 bases, and 13 bases separated the two germline ends. The germline CDR1 and CDR2 sequences are MGHRA and YSYEKL. CDR3 sequence reads: CASQSGLMNTEAFF. CDR3 nucleotide sequence: TGCGCCAGCCAAAGCGGACTGATGAACACTGAAGCTTTCTTT.

This clone was seen a handful of times. The CDR3 sequence is CASSLGQGGSPLHF. CDR3 nucleotides: TGTGCCAGCAGCTTAGGACAGGGTGGCTCACCCCTCCACTTT. The rearrangement joins TRBV11-1 to TRBJ1-6; 7 nucleotides match TRBD1. CDR1 is SGHAT, CDR2 FQDESV, per germline (reference sequence). The trim removed 1 base at V and 10 bases at J, leaving 4 bases unmatched. The length of the CDR3 is 14 residues.

The gene calls are TRBV5-4 and TRBJ1-1; D unresolved. Trimming removed 2 bases from V and 6 bases from J, with 20 bases in between. This CDR3 contains 16 residues. Looked up from germline, CDR1 is SGHNT and CDR2 is YYREEE (reference sequence). CDR3 DNA: TGTGCCAGCAGCTTTAGGGCCGCTCCAAGTGGACCTGAAGCTTTCTTT. Encoded protein: CASSFRAAPSGPEAFF. Together with reference TRBV5-4 and TRBJ1-1, the CDR3 gives the full variable domain: ETGVTQSPTHLIKTRGQQVTLRCSSQSGHNTVSWYQQALGQGPQFIFQYYREEENGRGNFPPRFSGLQFPNYSSELNVNALELDDSALYLCASSFRAAPSGPEAFFGQGTRLTVV.

The genes are TRBV11-2 and TRBJ2-1; 11 bases align to TRBD1. V dropped 1 base and J dropped 12; count of bases not matched to a gene: 2. This CDR3 has 13 amino acids. Germline V gives CDR1 SGHAT, CDR2 FQNNGV. As DNA, the CDR3 is TGTGCCAGCAGCTTAGGGGGACAGGGGGGGCAGTTCTTC. This translates into CASSLGGQGGQFF.

The chain employs TRBV7-8 and TRBJ1-2; D is possibly TRBD1 (5 bases). CDR1 is SGHVS, CDR2 FQNEAQ, per germline. The V end lost 4 bases, the J end lost 2 bases, and 17 bases lay between the germline ends. This CDR3 has 16 residues. The CDR3 here is CASSSGTPWINYGYTF. CDR3 DNA: TGTGCCAGCAGCTCCGGGACCCCCTGGATCAACTATGGCTACACCTTC.